Listed below are T cell receptor beta chains from one sample, sequenced in a study of T cells in localized non-small cell lung cancer. Assay used: immunoSEQ multiplex PCR; TCRdb lists only in-frame clones, some missing. This sample yields approximately 2,800 clones, of which about 20% are seen a single time; less than 25% belongs to the top ten. The starting material was lung tumor tissue, obtained before any cancer treatment. These receptors were taken from a male donor aged 60 or over with stage II squamous cell lung carcinoma. The CDR3 runs from the conserved cysteine through the conserved F or W. The order of the fields is J gene, clone size, V gene, D gene, CDR3 DNA, CDR3 protein. D genes are given only for firm matches. Some rows mark clone size as missing; the rest say once, few, many or name a class of expanded clone.

j_call: TRBJ1-4; clone_size: medium-sized; v_call: TRBV11-3; d_call: -; cdr3_nt: TGTGCCAGCAGCTTTGGGACCGGGAATTATGAAAAACTGTTTTTT; cdr3_aa: CASSFGTGNYEKLFF
j_call: TRBJ2-7; clone_size: few; v_call: TRBV6-8; d_call: TRBD2; cdr3_nt: TGTGCCAGCACCCGTAGCGGGGGCTACGAGCAGTACTTC; cdr3_aa: CASTRSGGYEQYF
j_call: TRBJ1-2; clone_size: many; v_call: TRBV6-8; d_call: -; cdr3_nt: TGTGCCAGCAGTTACGGTCCTAACTATGGCTACACCTTC; cdr3_aa: CASSYGPNYGYTF
j_call: TRBJ1-1; clone_size: -; v_call: TRBV9; d_call: -; cdr3_nt: TGTGCCAGCAGCGTATACAGGGCCACTGAAGCTTTCTTT; cdr3_aa: CASSVYRATEAFF
j_call: TRBJ2-3; clone_size: -; v_call: TRBV6-8; d_call: -; cdr3_nt: TGTGCCAGCAGTTGGGACAAAACTAGCACAGATACGCAGTATTTT; cdr3_aa: CASSWDKTSTDTQYF
j_call: TRBJ1-2; clone_size: -; v_call: TRBV19; d_call: -; cdr3_nt: TGTGCCAGTAGAGAGGACGGCAACTATGGCTACACCTTC; cdr3_aa: CASREDGNYGYTF
j_call: TRBJ1-5; clone_size: few; v_call: TRBV6-8; d_call: -; cdr3_nt: TGTGCCAGCAGACCACAGGGTTTGAGCAATCAGCCCCAGCATTTT; cdr3_aa: CASRPQGLSNQPQHF
j_call: TRBJ1-1; clone_size: -; v_call: TRBV5-1; d_call: -; cdr3_nt: TGCGCCAGCGTCCCCGGAGGTATTGGGGTGAACACTGAAGCTTTCTTT; cdr3_aa: CASVPGGIGVNTEAFF
j_call: TRBJ2-5; clone_size: medium-sized; v_call: TRBV11-3; d_call: TRBD2; cdr3_nt: TGTGCCAGCAGCCCCGGGGTAGCGGGAGCGGGGGAAGAGACCCAGTACTTC; cdr3_aa: CASSPGVAGAGEETQYF
j_call: TRBJ2-5; clone_size: -; v_call: TRBV6-8; d_call: TRBD1; cdr3_nt: TGTGCCAGCAGTGGGACAGGGGGCGCGGGGGAGACCCAGTACTTC; cdr3_aa: CASSGTGGAGETQYF
j_call: TRBJ2-3; clone_size: -; v_call: TRBV11-3; d_call: -; cdr3_nt: TGTGCCAGCAGCCCAAGTTTTGGCACAGATACGCAGTATTTT; cdr3_aa: CASSPSFGTDTQYF
j_call: TRBJ1-3; clone_size: few; v_call: TRBV29-1; d_call: TRBD1; cdr3_nt: TGCAGCGTTGCGGGGACAGGCCTCTCTGGAAACACCATATATTTT; cdr3_aa: CSVAGTGLSGNTIYF
j_call: TRBJ2-2; clone_size: -; v_call: TRBV28; d_call: TRBD1; cdr3_nt: TGTGCCAGCGGTTCCCGGACAGGGATAGGCGGGGAGCTGTTTTTT; cdr3_aa: CASGSRTGIGGELFF
j_call: TRBJ2-5; clone_size: few; v_call: TRBV29-1; d_call: -; cdr3_nt: TGCAGCGTTGACTCGGACGTCGAGACCCAGTACTTC; cdr3_aa: CSVDSDVETQYF
j_call: TRBJ2-1; clone_size: -; v_call: TRBV25-1; d_call: -; cdr3_nt: TGTGCCAGCAGTGATAGGACGTACAATGAGCAGTTCTTC; cdr3_aa: CASSDRTYNEQFF
j_call: TRBJ2-3; clone_size: -; v_call: TRBV18; d_call: TRBD2; cdr3_nt: TGTGCCAGCTCACCGACTAGCGGGGCGAGCACAGATACGCAGTATTTT; cdr3_aa: CASSPTSGASTDTQYF
j_call: TRBJ2-1; clone_size: -; v_call: TRBV18; d_call: -; cdr3_nt: TGTGCCAGCTCACCACCCACCCAGGCGGGGAACAATGAGCAGTTCTTC; cdr3_aa: CASSPPTQAGNNEQFF
j_call: TRBJ2-2; clone_size: few; v_call: TRBV19; d_call: -; cdr3_nt: TGTGCCAGTAGCTCAGCTCTCGTCACCGGGGAGCTGTTTTTT; cdr3_aa: CASSSALVTGELFF
j_call: TRBJ1-1; clone_size: -; v_call: TRBV30; d_call: -; cdr3_nt: TGTGCCTGGAGTGTAAAAATGAACACTGAAGCTTTCTTT; cdr3_aa: CAWSVKMNTEAFF
j_call: TRBJ1-1; clone_size: large; v_call: TRBV6-8; d_call: -; cdr3_nt: TGTGCCAGCAGTTACTCCGCAGGGGTCCACACTGAAGCTTTCTTT; cdr3_aa: CASSYSAGVHTEAFF
j_call: TRBJ2-7; clone_size: -; v_call: TRBV11-3; d_call: -; cdr3_nt: TGTGCCAGCAGCCTCCAAGGGGGAACCTACGAGCAGTACTTC; cdr3_aa: CASSLQGGTYEQYF
j_call: TRBJ2-5; clone_size: -; v_call: TRBV18; d_call: -; cdr3_nt: TGTGCCAGCTCCCAGGGACTGTTTCAAGAGACCCAGTACTTC; cdr3_aa: CASSQGLFQETQYF
j_call: TRBJ2-1; clone_size: few; v_call: TRBV11-3; d_call: TRBD2; cdr3_nt: TGTGCCAGCAGCCTTCGTAGCGGGACGGACAATGAGCAGTTCTTC; cdr3_aa: CASSLRSGTDNEQFF
j_call: TRBJ2-1; clone_size: medium-sized; v_call: TRBV7-2; d_call: -; cdr3_nt: TGTGCCAGCAGCTCTGACAGGTACAATGAGCAGTTCTTC; cdr3_aa: CASSSDRYNEQFF
j_call: TRBJ1-5; clone_size: -; v_call: TRBV5-1; d_call: TRBD1; cdr3_nt: TGCGCCAGCAGCCCCCAGGGACAGGAGAATCAGCCCCAGCATTTT; cdr3_aa: CASSPQGQENQPQHF
j_call: TRBJ1-1; clone_size: -; v_call: TRBV5-1; d_call: -; cdr3_nt: TGCGCCAGCAGCCCTGGACAGATTACGAACACTGAAGCTTTCTTT; cdr3_aa: CASSPGQITNTEAFF
j_call: TRBJ2-2; clone_size: -; v_call: TRBV11-3; d_call: -; cdr3_nt: TGTGCCAGCAGCTTCGGCGGTGGGTACACCGGGGAGCTGTTTTTT; cdr3_aa: CASSFGGGYTGELFF
j_call: TRBJ1-1; clone_size: -; v_call: TRBV6-8; d_call: -; cdr3_nt: TGTGCCATCAGTGTCAACAGCATGAACACTGAAGCTTTCTTT; cdr3_aa: CAISVNSMNTEAFF
j_call: TRBJ2-3; clone_size: -; v_call: TRBV19; d_call: TRBD1; cdr3_nt: TGTGCCAGTAGTCGACAGGGGTCGTTGTCAGATACGCAGTATTTT; cdr3_aa: CASSRQGSLSDTQYF
j_call: TRBJ2-1; clone_size: few; v_call: TRBV7-2; d_call: TRBD1; cdr3_nt: TGTGCCAGCAGCTCGGACAGGGGCTATGAGCAGTTCTTC; cdr3_aa: CASSSDRGYEQFF
j_call: TRBJ2-2; clone_size: -; v_call: TRBV19; d_call: -; cdr3_nt: TGTGCCAGTAGTCCTCCCCGGCGGGCGAACACCGGGGAGCTGTTTTTT; cdr3_aa: CASSPPRRANTGELFF
j_call: TRBJ1-4; clone_size: -; v_call: TRBV14; d_call: -; cdr3_nt: TGTGCCAGCAGCCAACCGGTTAAATCAACTAATGAAAAACTGTTTTTT; cdr3_aa: CASSQPVKSTNEKLFF
j_call: TRBJ2-7; clone_size: medium-sized; v_call: TRBV1; d_call: -; cdr3_nt: TGCGCCAGCAGCCAACCTGGGACTAGCGGGAAGTACGAGCAGTACTTC; cdr3_aa: CASSQPGTSGKYEQYF
j_call: TRBJ1-3; clone_size: few; v_call: TRBV11-3; d_call: -; cdr3_nt: TGTGCCAGCAGCTTGATGGATACTGGAAACACCATATATTTT; cdr3_aa: CASSLMDTGNTIYF
j_call: TRBJ2-5; clone_size: -; v_call: TRBV11-3; d_call: TRBD2; cdr3_nt: TGTGCCAGCAGCTCAGGAGCGGGGGGCCGGGAGACCCAGTACTTC; cdr3_aa: CASSSGAGGRETQYF
j_call: TRBJ1-4; clone_size: -; v_call: TRBV19; d_call: -; cdr3_nt: TGTGCCAGTAGTATAATCATAACTAATGAAAAACTGTTTTTT; cdr3_aa: CASSIIITNEKLFF
j_call: TRBJ2-1; clone_size: large; v_call: TRBV28; d_call: TRBD2; cdr3_nt: TGTGCCAGCAGTTTCGGCGGGGGGGTCTACAATGAGCAGTTCTTC; cdr3_aa: CASSFGGGVYNEQFF
j_call: TRBJ2-1; clone_size: -; v_call: TRBV19; d_call: TRBD2; cdr3_nt: TGTGCCAGTACTAGCAGCGGGGGCTCCTACAATGAGCAGTTCTTC; cdr3_aa: CASTSSGGSYNEQFF
j_call: TRBJ2-7; clone_size: -; v_call: TRBV4-1; d_call: TRBD1; cdr3_nt: TGCGCCAGCAGCCGGGGGACAGGGGTCGCTTCCCAAGAGGAGCAGTACTTC; cdr3_aa: CASSRGTGVASQEEQYF
j_call: TRBJ2-7; clone_size: -; v_call: TRBV4-1; d_call: -; cdr3_nt: TGCGCCAGCAGCCAAGTAGCCGCGGGGGCCGGTAGGTACGAGCAGTACTTC; cdr3_aa: CASSQVAAGAGRYEQYF
j_call: TRBJ2-5; clone_size: -; v_call: TRBV6-8; d_call: TRBD2; cdr3_nt: TGTGCCATCAGCCCAGCGGGACTAAAACAAGAGACCCAGTACTTC; cdr3_aa: CAISPAGLKQETQYF
j_call: TRBJ2-5; clone_size: few; v_call: TRBV11-3; d_call: -; cdr3_nt: TGTGCCAGCAGCTTAAGCTCGGGTGGCCCCGGGGGTACCCAGTACTTC; cdr3_aa: CASSLSSGGPGGTQYF
j_call: TRBJ2-5; clone_size: -; v_call: TRBV19; d_call: -; cdr3_nt: TGTGCCAGTAGTCCCTTTCAGGGAGAGACCCAGTACTTC; cdr3_aa: CASSPFQGETQYF
j_call: TRBJ1-1; clone_size: few; v_call: TRBV7-2; d_call: -; cdr3_nt: TGTGCCAGCAGCTTTTCGGGGATACCTGAAGCTTTCTTT; cdr3_aa: CASSFSGIPEAFF
j_call: TRBJ2-3; clone_size: few; v_call: TRBV6-8; d_call: TRBD2; cdr3_nt: TGTGCCAGCAGCCAGACTAGCGGGAGGTCAGATACGCAGTATTTT; cdr3_aa: CASSQTSGRSDTQYF
j_call: TRBJ1-6; clone_size: large; v_call: TRBV28; d_call: TRBD1; cdr3_nt: TGTGCCAGCAGTGGACAGGGCTATAATTCACCCCTCCACTTT; cdr3_aa: CASSGQGYNSPLHF
j_call: TRBJ2-7; clone_size: -; v_call: TRBV11-3; d_call: -; cdr3_nt: TGTGCCAGCAGCTTAACATCGGGGTTAGGTCCCGAGCAGTACTTC; cdr3_aa: CASSLTSGLGPEQYF
j_call: TRBJ2-7; clone_size: medium-sized; v_call: TRBV11-3; d_call: TRBD1; cdr3_nt: TGTGCCAGCAGACCCGGACAGGACGGGTACGAGCAGTACTTC; cdr3_aa: CASRPGQDGYEQYF